These T cell receptor beta chains were read from a single sample in a study of glioma-infiltrating T cells. In TCRdb, the multiplex PCR reads were re-called with MiXCR into one record per CDR3 protein. The sample includes approximately 120,000 distinct CDR3 sequences, around a quarter of them seen just once. Material for sequencing was glioma tissue, nonneoplastic brain tissue, or PBMCs (not recorded which). These receptors all stem from a human donor with low-grade glioma or glioblastoma, undergoing nonglioma brain surgery, or in good health (not recorded which). The CDR3 runs from the conserved cysteine through the conserved F or W. D genes are given only for firm matches. Clone sizes are given selectively: once, few, many, or a class where the clone is expanded.

many,TRBJ1-5,TRBV15,TRBD1,TGTGCCACCAGCAGAGACCTCGACAGGGACAATCAGCCCCAGCATTTT,CATSRDLDRDNQPQHF
many,TRBJ2-1,TRBV7-2,-,TGTGCCAGCAGCTATAGGCGGGAAGGGGGGAATGAGCAGTTCTTC,CASSYRREGGNEQFF
many,TRBJ2-3,TRBV28,-,TGTGCCAGCAGACCCGGGATAGCCGGGAAATACGGGGGGCAGTATTTT,CASRPGIAGKYGGQYF
many,TRBJ2-7,TRBV6-2/TRBV6-3,TRBD1,TGTGCCAGCAGTCCTTGGACAGGGGCCGAGCAGTACTTC,CASSPWTGAEQYF
-,TRBJ2-1,TRBV12-3/TRBV12-4,-,TGTGCCAGCAGTCGACAGAACAATGAGCAGTTCTTC,CASSRQNNEQFF
-,TRBJ1-6,TRBV4-3,-,TGCGCCAGCAGCCAAGAAGAGGGTAATTCACCCCTCCACTTT,CASSQEEGNSPLHF
-,TRBJ2-1,TRBV10-3,TRBD1,TGTGCCATCAGTCTCCCGGGACAGGGGGCGTATAGCTACAATGAGCAGTTCTTC,CAISLPGQGAYSYNEQFF
-,TRBJ1-3,TRBV12-3/TRBV12-4,TRBD1,TGTGCCAGCAGTTCCTGGGACAGGCTAAACACCATATATTTT,CASSSWDRLNTIYF
many,TRBJ1-5,TRBV20-1,-,TGCAGTGCTAGACTCGGGGGGGTTAATCAGCCCCAGCATTTT,CSARLGGVNQPQHF
many,TRBJ2-1,TRBV19,-,TGTGCCTCTAAAGACGAACGACAGAGTAACGAGCAGTTCTTC,CASKDERQSNEQFF
many,TRBJ1-1,TRBV11-2,-,TGTGCCAGCAGAGGAAGACAGACTAATGAAGCTTTCTTT,CASRGRQTNEAFF
-,TRBJ2-3,TRBV5-1,-,TGCGCCAGCAGCTTGCGCGGGGTGGATACGCAGTATTTT,CASSLRGVDTQYF
many,TRBJ2-7,TRBV6-2/TRBV6-3,-,TGTGCCAGCAGACCTCTGGGGGATTTGGTCGAGCAGTACTTC,CASRPLGDLVEQYF
-,TRBJ1-2,TRBV15,-,TGTGCCACCAGCCCCTCAGGGATCCAAGCTAACTATAACTACACCTTC,CATSPSGIQANYNYTF
many,TRBJ2-5,TRBV7-8,-,TGTGCCAGCCTCAGGCTGGGAACGCCCCAAGAGACCCAGTACTTC,CASLRLGTPQETQYF
many,TRBJ2-1,TRBV20-1,-,TGCAGTGCCCGAGGCGGCGGCCTGAATGAGCAGTTCTTC,CSARGGGLNEQFF
many,TRBJ2-1,TRBV18,-,TGTGCCAGCTCAGCCTACGGCGATGAGCAGTTCTTC,CASSAYGDEQFF
-,TRBJ2-1,TRBV6-5,TRBD2,TGTGCCAGCACTTTAGCGGGGGGCTCGGACAATGAGCATTTCTTC,CASTLAGGSDNEHFF
many,TRBJ2-1,TRBV20-1,TRBD2,TGCAGTGCCAAGAGCGGACTAGCGGGATACAATGAGCAGTTCTTC,CSAKSGLAGYNEQFF
-,TRBJ2-1,TRBV19,-,TGTGCCAGTAGTTTAGGACTGGATTCCAATGAGCAGTTCTTC,CASSLGLDSNEQFF
many,TRBJ2-5,TRBV29-1,TRBD1,TGCAGCGTTGGAGGGACAGGGTTAGAGACCCAGTACTTC,CSVGGTGLETQYF
many,TRBJ2-4,TRBV12-3/TRBV12-4,-,TGTGCCAGCAGCGGAGACAGTTCATTAGCCAAAAACATTCAGTACTTC,CASSGDSSLAKNIQYF
-,TRBJ1-5,TRBV6-1,TRBD1,TGTGCCAGCAGACGGACAGGGGGCGAGACCCAGCATTTT,CASRRTGGETQHF
-,TRBJ2-2,TRBV29-1,-,TGCAGCGTTGAAGCCGGGACACCTCCGGCCGGGGGGCTGTTTTTT,CSVEAGTPPAGGLFF
many,TRBJ1-1,TRBV28,-,TGTGCCAGCAGTCCGGGGACATCGTACACTGAAGCTTTCTTT,CASSPGTSYTEAFF
few,TRBJ2-1,TRBV2,-,TGTGCCAGCGTGGGGGATTCCTACAATGAGCAGTTCTTC,CASVGDSYNEQFF
many,TRBJ2-5,TRBV6-2/TRBV6-3,TRBD2,TGTGCCAGCAGTCCTATGACTAGCGGGCGATCTAGGAGGTACCAAGAGACCCAGTACTTC,CASSPMTSGRSRRYQETQYF
-,TRBJ2-2,TRBV12-3/TRBV12-4,-,TGTGCCAGCAGTTTACAGGGTGTTGCCGGGGAGCTGTTTTTT,CASSLQGVAGELFF